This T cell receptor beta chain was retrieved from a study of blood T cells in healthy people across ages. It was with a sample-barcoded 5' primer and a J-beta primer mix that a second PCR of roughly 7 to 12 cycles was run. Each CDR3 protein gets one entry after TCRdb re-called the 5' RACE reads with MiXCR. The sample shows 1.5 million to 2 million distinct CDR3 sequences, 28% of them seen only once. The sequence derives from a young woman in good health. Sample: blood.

The CDR3 region is CATSLGTGGMETQYF. CDR3 bases: TGTGCCACCAGCCTTGGGACAGGGGGCATGGAGACCCAGTACTTC. The V gene is TRBV24-1, the J gene TRBJ2-5; 12 bases map to TRBD1. Trimming removed 7 bases from V and 5 bases from J; junction bases left unmatched: 7. Germline V gives CDR1 KGHDR, CDR2 SFDVKD. This CDR3 contains 15 residues.